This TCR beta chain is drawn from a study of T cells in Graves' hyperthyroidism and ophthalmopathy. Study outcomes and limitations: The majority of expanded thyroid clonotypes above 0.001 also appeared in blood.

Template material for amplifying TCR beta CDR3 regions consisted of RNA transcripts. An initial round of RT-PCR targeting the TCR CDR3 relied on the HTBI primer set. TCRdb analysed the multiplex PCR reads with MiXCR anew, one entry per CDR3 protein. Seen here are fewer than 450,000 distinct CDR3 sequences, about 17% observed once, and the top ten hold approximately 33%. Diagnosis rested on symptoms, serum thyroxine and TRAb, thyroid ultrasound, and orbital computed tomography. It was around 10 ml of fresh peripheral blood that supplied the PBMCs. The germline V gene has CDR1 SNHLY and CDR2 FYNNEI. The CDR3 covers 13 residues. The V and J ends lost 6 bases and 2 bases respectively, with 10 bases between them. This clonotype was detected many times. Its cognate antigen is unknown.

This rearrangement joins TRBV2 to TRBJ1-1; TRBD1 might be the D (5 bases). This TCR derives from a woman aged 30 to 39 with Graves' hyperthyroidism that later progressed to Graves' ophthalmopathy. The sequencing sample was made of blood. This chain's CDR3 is CASRRQPNTEAFF. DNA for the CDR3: TGTGCCAGCAGACGACAGCCTAACACTGAAGCTTTCTTT. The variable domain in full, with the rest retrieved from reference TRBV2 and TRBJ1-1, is EPEVTQTPSHQVTQMGQEVILRCVPISNHLYFYWYRQILGQKVEFLVSFYNNEISEKSEIFDDQFSVERPDGSNFTLKIRSTKLEDSAMYFCASRRQPNTEAFFGQGTRLTVV.